Below are 17 T cell receptor beta chains sequenced from a single sample in a study of T-cell memory formation after mild COVID-19. TCRdb redid the calling of the 5' RACE reads with MiXCR, one entry per CDR3 protein. The repertoire holds a few hundred thousand distinct CDR3 sequences, 15% to 20% seen once, with about a fifth in the top ten. The sample comprised PBMCs or a T cell subset sorted from them (not recorded which). These receptors all stem from a man aged 18 to 29 who had mild COVID-19 (a few samples of this study predate the infection). Cell type and time point are not known.

This chain connects TRBV7-2 to TRBJ2-3; 8 bases line up with TRBD1. The V gene's germline CDR1 is SGHTA and CDR2 FQGNSA. V shed 4 bases and J 3 bases; nucleotides not matched to a gene: 6. CDR3 length equals 15 residues. The CDR3 region is CASSSRTGNTDTQYF. The DNA of the CDR3 is TGTGCCAGCAGCTCCCGGACAGGGAATACAGATACGCAGTATTTT. Looking up the rest from reference TRBV7-2 and TRBJ2-3 gives the full variable domain: GAGVSQSPSNKVTEKGKDVELRCDPISGHTALYWYRQSLGQGLEFLIYFQGNSAPDKSGLPSDRFSAERTGGSVSTLTIQRTQQEDSAVYLCASSSRTGNTDTQYFGPGTRLTVL.

This chain links TRBV9 with TRBJ1-1; 9 bases fit TRBD1. V lost 3 bases and J lost 1; bases outside the gene matches: 4. Germline CDR1 is SGDLS and CDR2 is YYNGEE. This CDR3 spans 15 amino acids. The DNA of the CDR3 is TGTGCCAGCAGCGACCAGACAGGGGGGAACACTGAAGCTTTCTTT. This translates into CASSDQTGGNTEAFF.

This rearrangement joins TRBV10-3 to TRBJ1-2; no clear D. This CDR3 has 14 residues. V dropped 6 bases and J dropped 5 bases, with 16 bases sitting between them. Germline CDR1 is ENHRY and CDR2 is SYGVKD. The CDR3 sequence is CAISMDRESYGYTF. DNA for the CDR3: TGTGCCATCAGCATGGACCGGGAATCATATGGCTACACCTTC.

This clonotype showed up just a few times. This chain links TRBV5-1 with TRBJ2-2; D remains unclear. Trimming shortened V by 4 bases and J by 2 bases, and 12 bases separated the two germline ends. Germline V gene data show CDR1 as SGHRS and CDR2 as YFSETQ. The CDR3 is 15 residues long. The CDR3 spells CASSHLDGNTGELFF. Here the CDR3 DNA reads TGCGCCAGCAGCCATTTGGACGGTAACACCGGGGAGCTGTTTTTT.

The chain combines TRBV7-9 with TRBJ1-1, with TRBD1 as a possible D gene (5 bases). The CDR3 has 15 amino acids. Germline values: CDR1 SEHNR, CDR2 FQNEAQ (reference sequence). Trimming removed 5 bases from V and 4 bases from J, with 17 bases in between. DNA of the CDR3: TGTGCCAGCAGCCCGCCCGTTAGTAGGGGCACTGAAGCTTTCTTT. Its translation is CASSPPVSRGTEAFF.

This chain links TRBV11-1 with TRBJ2-1; 8 bases match TRBD2. V was clipped by 5 bases and J by 7 bases; unmatched bases: 7. This CDR3 comprises 14 residues. Germline values: CDR1 SGHAT, CDR2 FQDESV (reference sequence). The CDR3 sequence: CASSPRTSLNEQFF. The CDR3 nucleotides read TGTGCCAGCAGCCCACGGACTAGCCTAAATGAGCAGTTCTTC.

The J gene is TRBJ2-3, the V gene TRBV4-1, with TRBD2 matching 7 bases. CDR1 MGHRA and CDR2 YSYEKL come from the germline V gene. The V gene end was trimmed by 5 bases and the J gene end by 1 base; junction bases not matched to a gene: 6. The CDR3 is 15 amino acids. CDR3 region: CASSATGLGTDTQYF. Written as DNA, the CDR3 is TGCGCCAGCAGCGCGACCGGACTAGGCACAGATACGCAGTATTTT.

The chain couples TRBV25-1 to TRBJ2-7, with D possibly matching TRBD1 (5 bases). Per germline, CDR1 MGHDK and CDR2 SYGVNS. The V end was cut by 2 bases, the J end by 4 bases, with 6 bases between. The CDR3 has 12 residues. CDR3 in amino acids: CASSEKGYEQYF. The CDR3 nucleotides read TGTGCCAGCAGTGAAAAGGGGTACGAGCAGTACTTC.

In its sample, this clonotype was seen a few times. This chain uses TRBV6-2 or TRBV6-3 with TRBJ2-1; D is unresolved. The germline V gene encodes CDR1 MNHEY and CDR2 SVGEGT. The CDR3 is 12 amino acids. V shed 3 bases and J shed 7 bases, with 7 bases lying between them. CDR3 coding DNA: TGTGCCAGCAGTTATTTGGAAAATGAGCAGTTCTTC. Its translation is CASSYLENEQFF.

J is TRBJ2-2 and V is TRBV9; TRBD2 is a possible D gene (6 bases). V was shortened by 0 bases and J by 1 base, with 10 bases between the two germline ends. In germline, CDR1 is SGDLS, CDR2 YYNGEE. CDR3 size: 16 residues. CDR3 sequence reads: CASSVGRRGNTGELFF. The CDR3 nucleotides read TGTGCCAGCAGCGTAGGTCGGCGGGGGAACACCGGGGAGCTGTTTTTT.

This clonotype was counted at least ten times. This chain connects TRBV11-2 to TRBJ2-2, with D tentatively TRBD2 (7 bases). This CDR3 spans 15 amino acids. Trimming shortened V by 5 bases and J by 7 bases, and 17 bases separated the two germline ends. From germline, CDR1 is SGHAT and CDR2 FQNNGV. The CDR3 nucleotides read TGTGCCAGCAGCCCCGGGCGGGGGCAGGGCGGGGAGCTGTTTTTT. It translates to CASSPGRGQGGELFF.

This clonotype occurred a few times. The chain combines TRBV7-2 with TRBJ1-2; D remains ambiguous. V lost 3 bases and J 10 bases, leaving 9 bases between the germline ends. Germline V lookup: CDR1 SGHTA, CDR2 FQGNSA. The CDR3 contains 11 residues. CDR3 nucleotides: TGTGCCAGCAGCTTGGGAGGGTCCTACACCTTC. Its protein is CASSLGGSYTF.

A note on this clonotype: This sequence may be a read error, since a much larger clone differs from it by one base. The chain combines TRBV12-3 or TRBV12-4 with TRBJ2-7, with a weak D call TRBD2 (5 bases). This CDR3 contains 12 residues. V shed 6 bases and J shed 2 bases, with 8 bases lying between them. DNA of the CDR3: TGTGCCAGCAGCACCGGGGCCTACGAGCAGTACGTC. Translated, it gives CASSTGAYEQYV.

This clonotype has just a few counts. The rearrangement uses TRBV9 and TRBJ1-1; D is ambiguous. From germline, CDR1 is SGDLS and CDR2 YYNGEE. The CDR3 is made up of 13 amino acids. Trimming took 2 bases from V and 1 from J, leaving 6 bases between them. CDR3 in DNA: TGTGCCAGCAGCGTCGTAGCGAACACTGAAGCTTTCTTT. Translation: CASSVVANTEAFF.

This clonotype was observed a few times. The chain employs TRBV5-4 and TRBJ2-3; TRBD2 matches at 7 bases. Germline assignment: CDR1 SGHNT and CDR2 YYREEE (reference sequence). The CDR3 length is 13 residues. After removal of 4 bases from V and 5 bases from J, the junction contained 4 bases not matched to a gene. This CDR3 is CASSGLVEDTQYF. For the CDR3, the DNA is TGTGCCAGCAGCGGACTAGTGGAAGATACGCAGTATTTT.

This clonotype was found a few times. The rearrangement joins TRBV27 to TRBJ1-1; D is uncertain. The CDR3 runs 15 residues. CDR1 MNHEY and CDR2 SMNVEV come from the germline V gene (reference sequence). With 0 bases removed from V and 0 bases from J, the gap between germline ends came to 8 bases. CDR3 amino acids: CASSLSKALNTEAFF. CDR3 nucleotide sequence: TGTGCCAGCAGTTTATCGAAGGCATTGAACACTGAAGCTTTCTTT.

This clonotype has more than one count but fewer than ten. This chain links TRBV27 with TRBJ2-2; D may be TRBD2 (6 bases). The V and J ends lost 7 bases and 2 bases respectively, with 8 bases between them. The germline V gene encodes CDR1 MNHEY and CDR2 SMNVEV (reference sequence). The CDR3 spans 13 residues. DNA of the CDR3: TGTGCCAGCACTGGACTAAACACCGGGGAGCTGTTTTTT. Its translation is CASTGLNTGELFF.